The clone carrying this TCR beta chain has only one observation. The target antigen is unknown. Produced via immunoSEQ multiplex PCR; TCRdb's table is partial and in-frame only. The sample records 800,000 or so clones, about 97% being singletons. This record comes from a study of shared clonotypes between healthy human individuals. Study-level information: The composition of the donors was a couple of women and a few men aged 18 to 49.

Naive CD8 cells, CD45RO-negative and positively selected for CCR7, excluded terminally differentiated effector memory CD45RA+ cells. Recent acute infections and vaccinations were absent in the healthy HIV-negative adult donors. CDR1 and CDR2 from the germline V gene are SGDLS and YYNGEE. With 1 base removed from V and 8 bases from J, the gap between germline ends came to 13 bases. The CDR3 is 14 residues long. General study findings and limits: The four-donor shared clonotypes exceeded non-shared clonotypes in generation probability, with non-shared ones scoring lower. A generally larger estimated richness was seen in naive subsets than in memory subsets.

Input material: naive CD8+ T cells sorted from blood. This TCR derives from a man aged 25-45 years in good health. The chain uses TRBV9 and TRBJ2-1, with D unclear. The CDR3 DNA follows: TGTGCCAGCAGCGTATTCTCCACGAAGGATGAGCAGTTCTTC. It specifies CASSVFSTKDEQFF. The full variable domain, with the rest looked up from reference TRBV9 and TRBJ2-1, is DSGVTQTPKHLITATGQRVTLRCSPRSGDLSVYWYQQSLDQGLQFLIQYYNGEERAKGNILERFSAQQFPDLHSELNLSSLELGDSALYFCASSVFSTKDEQFFGPGTRLTVL.